This T cell receptor (beta chain) came from a study of blood T cell repertoires in COVID-19. About the study: Sites across the United States, Italy and Spain contributed samples from acute and convalescent COVID-19. PBMCs, B-cell-depleted T cells, or T cells provided the cDNA or gDNA that made up the material.

As processed by the authors: Amplification with reference gene primers provided the estimates of nucleated cell counts. Libraries were prepared by immunoSEQ multiplex PCR; TCRdb keeps only in-frame clonotypes and omits some of them. That table is the source of V, J and clone size, and D and trimming were worked out from the DNA. The data hold 93,000 or so clones, with about 91% observed a single time. CDR1 SNHLY and CDR2 FYNNEI come from the germline V gene. The V gene lost 8 bases and the J gene lost 2 bases, with 12 bases spanning the gap. CDR3 length: 13 amino acids. This clone was counted a single time.

This TCR was sampled from a human donor in a cohort sampled during active COVID-19. Sequenced input: peripheral blood. The chain joins TRBV2 to TRBJ1-1, with D possibly matching TRBD1 (5 bases). The CDR3 DNA reads as TGTGCCAGCCGAATCGGACATAACACTGAAGCTTTCTTT. It encodes CASRIGHNTEAFF.